These 27 T cell receptor beta chains originate from one sample sequenced in a study of OX40 agonist ivuxolimab in advanced cancers. Only in-frame clones appear in the TCRdb table, and some are missing; sequencing was by immunoSEQ multiplex PCR. The table has 40,000 to 45,000 clones, more than 75% seen once. The source was CD4+ or CD8+ T cells sorted from blood, collected in a trial of the OX40 agonist ivuxolimab. The receptor source for this set is an adult with an advanced solid tumor such as melanoma, head and neck, liver or kidney cancer.

The rearrangement links TRBV19 to TRBJ1-5, with D possibly matching TRBD1 (5 bases). CDR1 and CDR2 from the germline V gene are LNHDA and SQIVND (reference sequence). V was cut by 6 bases and J by 1 base, with 7 bases left in between. The CDR3 is 13 residues long. The DNA for the CDR3 is TGTGCCAGTAGGACAGTAAGCAATCAGCCCCAGCATTTT. It is translated as CASRTVSNQPQHF.

J is TRBJ1-1 and V is TRBV14; possible D gene TRBD1, 6 bases. Germline assignment: CDR1 SGHDN and CDR2 FVKESK. Trimming stripped 4 bases from V and 1 base from J, with 16 bases between. This CDR3 region has 16 residues. The chain's CDR3 is CASSRTEGEENTEAFF. The CDR3 coding sequence is TGTGCCAGCAGCCGAACAGAGGGGGAAGAGAACACTGAAGCTTTCTTT.

The chain recombines TRBV11-3 with TRBJ2-1, with TRBD1 identical over 7 bases. Germline V gene data show CDR1 as SGHNT and CDR2 as YENEEA. J gave up 7 bases and V 5 bases, and 8 bases lay outside the gene matches. This CDR3 spans 14 amino acids. In DNA form, the CDR3 reads TGTGCCAGCAGCCTATTCAGGGGGTTAAATGAGCAGTTCTTC. Translating gives CASSLFRGLNEQFF.

This chain uses TRBV5-6 with TRBJ1-5; 10 bases match TRBD1. Germline V gives CDR1 SGHDT, CDR2 YYEEEE. CDR3 size: 16 residues. Trimming took 4 bases from V and 3 from J; bases not matched to a gene: 7. The CDR3, as DNA: TGTGCCAGCAGCGCAGGGACAGGGGAAATCAATCAGCCCCAGCATTTT. The encoded protein is CASSAGTGEINQPQHF.

This chain links TRBV4-3 with TRBJ2-7; D is ambiguous. V was pared by 0 bases and J by 2 bases, with 5 bases between. Germline CDR1 is LGHNA and CDR2 is YSLEER. The CDR3 is 13 residues long. CDR3 bases: TGCGCCAGCAGCCAAGACGTAGCCTACGAGCAGTACTTC. This gives the protein CASSQDVAYEQYF.

The chain uses TRBV9 and TRBJ1-2; D gene unclear. CDR3 length: 14 residues. The germline gives CDR1 SGDLS, CDR2 YYNGEE. Trimming shortened V by 2 bases and J by 14 bases, and 22 bases separated the two germline ends. This CDR3 is CASSVTFGSRGSTF. The CDR3 coding sequence is TGTGCCAGCAGCGTGACGTTTGGGAGCCGTGGTAGTACCTTC.

This chain connects TRBV7-9 to TRBJ2-2; D not certain. Per germline, CDR1 SEHNR and CDR2 FQNEAQ (reference sequence). CDR3 length: 13 residues. V lost 6 bases, J lost 4 bases, and 9 bases lay in between. CDR3 in amino acids: CASRARPTGELFF. The DNA for the CDR3 is TGTGCCAGCAGAGCCAGGCCCACCGGGGAGCTGTTTTTT.

This chain links TRBV10-3 with TRBJ1-1, with 11 nucleotides matching TRBD1. The CDR3 has 13 amino acids. Germline trimming cut 10 bases from V and 4 bases from J; bases unmatched to any gene: 5. Germline-derived CDR1 and CDR2 are ENHRY and SYGVKD. The CDR3 protein is CATTGTGGTEAFF. The CDR3 DNA sequence: TGTGCCACCACGGGGACAGGGGGCACTGAAGCTTTCTTT.

V is TRBV9 and J is TRBJ2-2; 9 bases fit TRBD1. The V gene end was trimmed by 1 base and the J gene end by 4 bases; junction bases not matched to a gene: 8. The CDR3 runs 17 residues. Germline-derived CDR1 and CDR2 are SGDLS and YYNGEE. The chain's CDR3 is CASSVLVQGAVTGELFF. CDR3 DNA sequence: TGTGCCAGCAGCGTATTGGTACAGGGGGCTGTCACCGGGGAGCTGTTTTTT.

The chain links TRBV4-1 to TRBJ1-1; D may be TRBD1 (6 bases). The CDR3 length is 16 residues. Trimming cost V 1 base and J 1 base, with 13 bases left between them. Germline V lookup: CDR1 MGHRA, CDR2 YSYEKL. CDR3: CASSQAPGQSNTEAFF. The CDR3 DNA reads TGCGCCAGCAGCCAAGCGCCGGGACAATCGAACACTGAAGCTTTCTTT.

This clone was counted only a few times. The chain is built from TRBV29-1 and TRBJ2-1; D gene ambiguous. Trimming took 1 base from V and 6 from J, leaving 19 bases between them. Germline V lookup: CDR1 SQVTM, CDR2 ANQGSEA. This CDR3 contains 16 residues. The CDR3 protein is CSVEGSELLVINEQFF. CDR3 bases: TGCAGCGTTGAAGGCTCAGAGCTACTGGTGATCAATGAGCAGTTCTTC.

The sample holds a few counts of this clone. The chain combines TRBV29-1 with TRBJ1-3, with D tentatively TRBD1 (5 bases). The CDR3 has 10 residues. Germline loops: CDR1 SQVTM, CDR2 ANQGSEA. The V gene lost 2 bases and the J gene lost 10 bases, with 6 bases spanning the gap. CDR3 sequence (DNA): TGCAGCGTTGAAAGGGGAACCATATATTTT. It specifies CSVERGTIYF.

This clone was found a few times. This chain uses TRBV11-1 with TRBJ1-1; D is uncertain. The CDR3 length is 16 residues. Trimming shortened V by 4 bases and J by 3 bases, and 18 bases separated the two germline ends. Germline CDR1 is SGHAT and CDR2 is FQDESV (reference sequence). The CDR3 is CASSSLRGKVYTEAFF. In nucleotides, the CDR3 is TGTGCCAGCAGCTCCCTTAGAGGGAAAGTATACACTGAAGCTTTCTTT.

The rearrangement links TRBV7-8 to TRBJ1-5; D is uncertain. The CDR3 is 15 residues long. Trimming removed 5 bases at V and 1 base at J, with 12 bases between. From germline, CDR1 is SGHVS and CDR2 FQNEAQ. The CDR3 nucleotides are TGTGCCAGCAGCCCAAGCGGAGGGAGCAATCAGCCCCAGCATTTT. Encoded protein: CASSPSGGSNQPQHF. The entire variable domain, with the rest obtained from reference TRBV7-8 and TRBJ1-5, is as follows: GAGVSQSPRYKVAKRGQDVALRCDPISGHVSLFWYQQALGQGPEFLTYFQNEAQLDKSGLPSDRFFAERPEGSVSTLKIQRTQQEDSAVYLCASSPSGGSNQPQHFGDGTRLSIL.

This chain links TRBV7-9 with TRBJ1-4; tentative D call: TRBD1 (5 bases). This CDR3 is built from 17 residues. V was clipped by 4 bases and J by 2 bases, with 17 bases between them. Germline lookup yields CDR1 SEHNR and CDR2 FQNEAQ (reference sequence). The DNA of the CDR3 is TGTGCCAGCAGCTCGCCCCAACGGAGGGACACTAATGAAAAACTGTTTTTT. This codes for CASSSPQRRDTNEKLFF.

The J gene is TRBJ1-5, the V gene TRBV4-3; the D is unclear. This CDR3 is 13 amino acids long. The germline V and J ends were trimmed by 1 base and 6 bases, with 7 bases remaining between them. Looked up from germline, CDR1 is LGHNA and CDR2 is YSLEER. CDR3 sequence reads: CASSQVSGQPQHF. CDR3 sequence (DNA): TGCGCCAGCAGCCAAGTTTCGGGTCAGCCCCAGCATTTT.

The J gene is TRBJ1-1, the V gene TRBV10-2, with D uncertain. Trimming took 6 bases from V and 0 from J, leaving 8 bases between them. From germline, CDR1 is WSHSY and CDR2 SAAADI. This CDR3 spans 13 amino acids. This CDR3 is CASRQFLNTEAFF. CDR3 DNA sequence: TGCGCCAGCAGACAGTTCCTGAACACTGAAGCTTTCTTT.

The chain uses TRBV4-1 and TRBJ1-2, with no clear D. Germline CDR1 reads MGHRA; CDR2 reads YSYEKL. The CDR3 totals 13 residues. Trimming took 1 base from V and 0 from J, leaving 3 bases between them. Here the CDR3 reads CASSQGPNYGYTF. In DNA form, the CDR3 reads TGCGCCAGCAGCCAAGGACCTAACTATGGCTACACCTTC.

The genes are TRBV18 and TRBJ2-7; no reliable D call. CDR3 length: 12 amino acids. Trimming pared 3 bases from V and 6 bases from J, leaving 9 bases between. The germline V gene has CDR1 KGHSH and CDR2 LQKENI. In nucleotides, the CDR3 is TGTGCCAGCTCACCCGACCGGCCCGAGCAGTACTTC. It specifies CASSPDRPEQYF.

This rearrangement joins TRBV7-9 to TRBJ2-7, with unresolved D. Trimming pared 4 bases from V and 3 bases from J, leaving 16 bases between. The CDR3 runs 15 residues. In germline, CDR1 is SEHNR, CDR2 FQNEAQ (reference sequence). The CDR3 spells CASSSGSSDLYEQYF. The CDR3 nucleotides read TGTGCCAGCAGCTCGGGCAGCTCCGACCTCTACGAGCAGTACTTC.

The V call is TRBV6-5, the J call TRBJ1-5; tentative D call: TRBD1 (6 bases). V dropped 4 bases and J dropped 9 bases, with 13 bases sitting between them. The CDR3 is 13 amino acids. From germline, CDR1 is MNHEY and CDR2 SVGAGI. CDR3 DNA: TGTGCCAGCAGTTTTCAGGGGATCGGGCCCCAGCATTTT. Translating it yields CASSFQGIGPQHF.

This chain links TRBV7-8 with TRBJ2-5, with D possibly TRBD2 on 5 matching bases. The CDR3 consists of 14 residues. The ends were cut back, 7 bases at V and 2 bases at J, with 14 bases in the middle. Germline V gives CDR1 SGHVS, CDR2 FQNEAQ. In DNA, the CDR3 is TGTGCCAGCACCCTATTGGGAGAACAAGAGACCCAGTACTTC. This codes for CASTLLGEQETQYF.

The V gene is TRBV2, the J gene TRBJ2-1; 9 bases are a match to TRBD2. Germline V lookup: CDR1 SNHLY, CDR2 FYNNEI. J gave up 4 bases and V 5 bases, and 6 bases lay outside the gene matches. This CDR3 is built from 15 residues. The CDR3 protein is CASSRGREGYNEQFF. The CDR3, as DNA: TGTGCCAGCAGTAGGGGGCGGGAGGGGTACAATGAGCAGTTCTTC.

This chain connects TRBV6-6 to TRBJ2-3; D not certain. Germline V gene sequence: CDR1 MNHNY, CDR2 SVGAGI (reference sequence). Between the trimmed V and J ends, which lost 4 bases and 0 bases, there was a span of 5 bases. The CDR3 runs to 13 residues. The CDR3, as DNA: TGTGCCAGCAGTTTACAGAGCACAGATACGCAGTATTTT. Translated: CASSLQSTDTQYF.

The sample holds one count of this clone. The rearrangement joins TRBV9 to TRBJ2-3; weak D call: TRBD2 (6 bases). This CDR3 region has 15 residues. The V and J ends lost 2 bases and 0 bases respectively, with 10 bases between them. The germline V gene encodes CDR1 SGDLS and CDR2 YYNGEE. CDR3 bases: TGTGCCAGCAGCGTCTCCGGGGGAAGCACAGATACGCAGTATTTT. It is translated as CASSVSGGSTDTQYF.

V usage is TRBV19 and J usage is TRBJ2-7; 8 bases are shared with TRBD2. This CDR3 region has 15 residues. In germline, CDR1 is LNHDA, CDR2 SQIVND (reference sequence). The V gene end was trimmed by 4 bases and the J gene end by 5 bases; junction bases not matched to a gene: 10. The CDR3 DNA reads TGTGCCAGTAGTACCTCAGGGACTAGTTCGGACGAGCAGTACTTC. It translates to CASSTSGTSSDEQYF.

J is TRBJ2-5 and V is TRBV10-3; 8 bases align to TRBD1. The tail of the sequence fits TRBJ2-7 better, so the J call may be wrong. CDR1 is ENHRY and CDR2 is SYGVKD in the germline V gene. This CDR3 spans 15 amino acids. Written as DNA, the CDR3 is TGTGCCATCAGTGGCTCGGAGGGGACAGGAAACGAGCAGTACTTC. As protein: CAISGSEGTGNEQYF.